The 21 T cell receptor beta chains below were found in one sample sequenced in a study of T cell responses to AZD1222 COVID-19 vaccine. Data came from immunoSEQ multiplex PCR; TCRdb stores just in-frame clones and leaves some out. The table has fewer than 150,000 clones, roughly 82% seen once; the top ten hold approximately 4%. The sequences come from peripheral blood, collected on day 0 of AZD1222 vaccination. These receptors were collected from an adult in good health.

The chain combines TRBV20-1 with TRBJ2-3, with D unclear. Between the trimmed V and J ends, which lost 1 base and 6 bases, there was a span of 5 bases. This CDR3 spans 11 amino acids. The germline gives CDR1 DFQATT, CDR2 SNEGSKA (reference sequence). CDR3 amino acids: CSARVADTQYF. CDR3 bases: TGCAGTGCTAGAGTGGCGGATACGCAGTATTTT.

The chain is built from TRBV3-1 (or the pseudogene TRBV3-2) and TRBJ2-7; D might be TRBD1 (6 bases). V was trimmed by 3 bases and J by 2 bases, leaving 8 bases between them. The CDR3 is 13 amino acids. From germline, CDR1 is LGHDT and CDR2 YNNKEL (reference sequence). This chain's CDR3 is CASSQTGPYEQYF. The DNA of the CDR3 is TGTGCCAGCAGCCAGACAGGACCCTACGAGCAGTACTTC.

The rearrangement links TRBV28 to TRBJ1-5; no clear D. The V gene lost 8 bases and the J gene lost 3 bases, with 14 bases spanning the gap. Germline CDR1 reads MDHEN; CDR2 reads SYDVKM. The CDR3 totals 14 residues. The CDR3 DNA follows: TGTGCCAGCTGGGGTGGCAGCCACAATCAGCCCCAGCATTTT. Its translation: CASWGGSHNQPQHF.

The chain couples TRBV19 to TRBJ1-5; possible D gene TRBD1, 6 bases. The length of the CDR3 is 15 residues. Deletions cut 11 bases from V and 0 bases from J, with 17 bases between. The germline V gene encodes CDR1 LNHDA and CDR2 SQIVND (reference sequence). CDR3 region: CASRKGDYSNQPQHF. In DNA, the CDR3 is TGTGCCTCTAGGAAGGGGGATTATAGCAATCAGCCCCAGCATTTT.

Details on this clone: A read error may produce the germline difference seen at one junction end. The rearrangement links TRBV28 to TRBJ1-2; 12 bases match TRBD1. CDR1 is MDHEN, CDR2 SYDVKM, per germline. The CDR3 totals 13 residues. CDR3 residues: CASGPGQGAEMSF. CDR3 nucleotide sequence: TGTGCCAGCGGTCCGGGACAGGGGGCGGAAATGTCCTTC.

The V gene is TRBV5-6, the J gene TRBJ1-2; D gene uncertain. This CDR3 spans 13 amino acids. The germline CDR1 and CDR2 sequences are SGHDT and YYEEEE. With 3 bases removed from V and 4 bases from J, the gap between germline ends came to 10 bases. Here the CDR3 reads CASSSPPPYGYTF. CDR3 DNA sequence: TGTGCCAGCAGCTCCCCTCCCCCCTATGGCTACACCTTC. The whole variable domain, remainder taken from reference TRBV5-6 and TRBJ1-2, is DAGVTQSPTHLIKTRGQQVTLRCSPKSGHDTVSWYQQALGQGPQFIFQYYEEEERQRGNFPDRFSGHQFPNYSSELNVNALLLGDSALYLCASSSPPPYGYTFGSGTRLTVV.

The genes are TRBV6-1 and TRBJ1-3; the D is unclear. The germline V and J ends were trimmed by 3 bases and 4 bases, with 7 bases remaining between them. Germline loops: CDR1 MNHNS, CDR2 SASEGT. The CDR3 loop spans 13 amino acids. Here the CDR3 DNA reads TGTGCCAGCAGTGAGGCACGCGGAAACACCATATATTTT. Its protein product is CASSEARGNTIYF.

This clone was observed a handful of times. The rearrangement links TRBV12-3 or TRBV12-4 to TRBJ1-1, with 7 nucleotides matching TRBD1. The CDR3 extends over 13 amino acids. Trimming removed 6 bases from V and 4 bases from J; junction bases left unmatched: 5. The CDR3: CASRKRQGTEAFF. The CDR3 region has the DNA TGTGCCAGCAGAAAGAGACAGGGCACTGAAGCTTTCTTT.

The chain links TRBV9 to TRBJ2-2; D remains unclear. From germline, CDR1 is SGDLS and CDR2 YYNGEE. Trimming took 3 bases from V and 6 from J, leaving 18 bases between them. The CDR3 covers 16 residues. The CDR3 DNA is TGTGCCAGCAGCGAGTTTCCGGGTAGTGGGGCCGGGGAGCTGTTTTTT. Translated: CASSEFPGSGAGELFF.

The genes are TRBV28 and TRBJ1-2; D is unresolved. CDR1 and CDR2 from the germline V gene are MDHEN and SYDVKM. The CDR3 extends over 18 amino acids. Trimming cost V 2 bases and J 4 bases, with 23 bases left between them. CDR3 sequence (DNA): TGTGCCAGCAGTTTAGAGGGCTTGGTAGGAGGAGCTTTCTATGGCTACACCTTC. Amino acid sequence: CASSLEGLVGGAFYGYTF.

This chain uses TRBV19 with TRBJ1-5; tentative D call: TRBD1 (6 bases). Looked up from germline, CDR1 is LNHDA and CDR2 is SQIVND (reference sequence). This CDR3 contains 15 residues. The V end lost 6 bases, the J end lost 2 bases, and 14 bases lay between the germline ends. CDR3 DNA sequence: TGTGCCAGTAGCTCGGACAGTCGAGGCAATCAGCCCCAGCATTTT. This encodes CASSSDSRGNQPQHF.

V usage is TRBV5-1 and J usage is TRBJ2-2, with TRBD1 as a possible D gene (6 bases). Per germline, CDR1 SGHRS and CDR2 YFSETQ. The CDR3 totals 15 residues. Trimming stripped 3 bases from V and 2 bases from J, with 11 bases between. The CDR3 spells CASSYRVSNTGELFF. The CDR3 bases are TGCGCCAGCAGCTACAGGGTGAGCAACACCGGGGAGCTGTTTTTT.

This sequence joins TRBV25-1 and TRBJ1-4; D is ambiguous. Trimming stripped 3 bases from V and 1 base from J, with 18 bases between. This CDR3 comprises 18 residues. Germline V CDR1 and CDR2: MGHDK, SYGVNS. This CDR3 reads CASSEVRSGAQTNEKLFF. The CDR3 DNA reads as TGTGCCAGCAGTGAGGTCAGGTCAGGTGCCCAAACTAATGAAAAACTGTTTTTT.

The J gene is TRBJ1-1, the V gene TRBV5-1, with D perhaps TRBD1 (5 bases). CDR1 and CDR2 (germline): SGHRS, YFSETQ. V gave up 3 bases and J gave up 1 base, with 10 bases separating them. The CDR3 consists of 14 residues. CDR3 coding DNA: TGCGCCAGCAGCTGGGGGAGTGCGAACACTGAAGCTTTCTTT. This gives the protein CASSWGSANTEAFF.

This chain links TRBV30 with TRBJ2-2; TRBD2 aligns across 8 bases. The CDR3 has 15 amino acids. V shed 2 bases, J shed 1 base, and the junction held 3 bases outside the gene matches. Germline assignment: CDR1 GTSNPN and CDR2 SVGIG (reference sequence). The CDR3 is CAWSPGTRNTGELFF. In DNA form, the CDR3 reads TGTGCCTGGAGTCCCGGGACTAGGAACACCGGGGAGCTGTTTTTT. The variable domain in full, with the rest retrieved from reference TRBV30 and TRBJ2-2, is SQTIHQWPATLVQPVGSPLSLECTVEGTSNPNLYWYRQAAGRGLQLLFYSVGIGQISSEVPQNLSASRPQDRQFILSSKKLLLSDSGFYLCAWSPGTRNTGELFFGEGSRLTVL.

The rearrangement links TRBV9 to TRBJ1-1; TRBD1 aligns across 9 bases. The germline CDR1 and CDR2 sequences are SGDLS and YYNGEE. This CDR3 has 14 amino acids. V shed 3 bases and J 4 bases; nucleotides not matched to a gene: 4. The CDR3, as DNA: TGTGCCAGCAGCGCGGACAGGGGAACCACTGAAGCTTTCTTT. It translates to CASSADRGTTEAFF.

The chain carries TRBV6-5 and TRBJ1-1; D not resolved. The CDR3 length is 11 residues. Trimming took 4 bases from V and 11 from J, leaving 11 bases between them. CDR1 is MNHEY and CDR2 is SVGAGI in the germline V gene. CDR3 in DNA: TGTGCCAGCAGTTCGGGCCACTTGGCTTTCTTT. It specifies CASSSGHLAFF.

This chain connects TRBV7-3 to TRBJ1-1, with a possible D match to TRBD1 (6 bases). This CDR3 contains 13 residues. Looked up from germline, CDR1 is SGHTA and CDR2 is FQGTGA. The germline V and J ends were trimmed by 3 bases and 4 bases, with 9 bases remaining between them. The CDR3 nucleotides read TGTGCCAGCAGCTTCGACAGGAGCACTGAAGCTTTCTTT. Residues: CASSFDRSTEAFF.

The V gene is TRBV6-5, the J gene TRBJ1-2; TRBD1 might be the D (6 bases). The CDR3 covers 14 residues. Trimming shortened V by 2 bases and J by 7 bases, and 14 bases separated the two germline ends. Germline-derived CDR1 and CDR2 are MNHEY and SVGAGI. CDR3 bases: TGTGCCAGCAGTTACAAGACAGGTAGCAGTGGCTACACCTTC. It encodes CASSYKTGSSGYTF.

The chain joins TRBV5-5 to TRBJ1-2; TRBD1 aligns across 10 bases. CDR3 length equals 16 residues. Germline-derived CDR1 and CDR2 are SGHKS and YYEKEE (reference sequence). With 0 bases clipped from V and 4 bases from J, the junction kept 6 bases outside the gene matches. DNA of the CDR3: TGTGCCAGCAGCTTGGTGGGGACAGGGGATTTCTATGGCTACACCTTC. Amino acid sequence: CASSLVGTGDFYGYTF.

The chain couples TRBV3-1 (or the pseudogene TRBV3-2) to TRBJ1-1; the D is unclear. There are 16 residues in the CDR3. Trimming pared 0 bases from V and 1 base from J, leaving 12 bases between. Germline CDR1 reads LGHDT; CDR2 reads YNNKEL (reference sequence). The CDR3 region is CASSQDSGRRNTEAFF. The CDR3 region has the DNA TGTGCCAGCAGCCAAGATTCGGGCAGGAGGAACACTGAAGCTTTCTTT.